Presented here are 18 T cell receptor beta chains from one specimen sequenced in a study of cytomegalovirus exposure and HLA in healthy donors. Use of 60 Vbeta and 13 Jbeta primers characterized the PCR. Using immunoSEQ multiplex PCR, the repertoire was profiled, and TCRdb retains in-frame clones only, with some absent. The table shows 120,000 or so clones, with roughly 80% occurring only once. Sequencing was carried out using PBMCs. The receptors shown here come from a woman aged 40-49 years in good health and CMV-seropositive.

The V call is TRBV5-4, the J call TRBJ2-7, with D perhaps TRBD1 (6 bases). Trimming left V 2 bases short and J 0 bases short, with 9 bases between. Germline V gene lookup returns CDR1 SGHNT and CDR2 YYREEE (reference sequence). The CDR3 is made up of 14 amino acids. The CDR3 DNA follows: TGTGCCAGCAGCTTAGGACAGAGCTCCTACGAGCAGTACTTC. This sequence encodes CASSLGQSSYEQYF. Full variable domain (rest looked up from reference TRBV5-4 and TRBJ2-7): ETGVTQSPTHLIKTRGQQVTLRCSSQSGHNTVSWYQQALGQGPQFIFQYYREEENGRGNFPPRFSGLQFPNYSSELNVNALELDDSALYLCASSLGQSSYEQYFGPGTRLTVT.

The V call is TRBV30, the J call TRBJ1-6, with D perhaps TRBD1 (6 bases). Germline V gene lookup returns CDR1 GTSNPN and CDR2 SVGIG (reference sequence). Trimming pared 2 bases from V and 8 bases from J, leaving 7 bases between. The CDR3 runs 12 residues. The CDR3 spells CAWSPGDSPLHF. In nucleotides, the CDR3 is TGTGCCTGGAGTCCAGGGGATTCACCCCTCCACTTT. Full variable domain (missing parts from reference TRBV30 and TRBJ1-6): SQTIHQWPATLVQPVGSPLSLECTVEGTSNPNLYWYRQAAGRGLQLLFYSVGIGQISSEVPQNLSASRPQDRQFILSSKKLLLSDSGFYLCAWSPGDSPLHFGNGTRLTVT.

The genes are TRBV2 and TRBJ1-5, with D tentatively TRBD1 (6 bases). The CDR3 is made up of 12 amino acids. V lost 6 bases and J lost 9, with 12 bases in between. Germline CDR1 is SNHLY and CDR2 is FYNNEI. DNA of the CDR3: TGTGCCAGCAGAAGGGGGAGGGGGCCCCAGCATTTT. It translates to CASRRGRGPQHF.

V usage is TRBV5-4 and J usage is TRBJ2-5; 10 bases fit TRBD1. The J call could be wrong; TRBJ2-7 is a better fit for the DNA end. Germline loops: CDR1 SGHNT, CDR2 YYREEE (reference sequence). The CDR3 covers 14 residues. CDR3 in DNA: TGTGCCAGCAGTCCCGGGACAGGGGATCCCGAGCAGTACTTC. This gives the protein CASSPGTGDPEQYF.

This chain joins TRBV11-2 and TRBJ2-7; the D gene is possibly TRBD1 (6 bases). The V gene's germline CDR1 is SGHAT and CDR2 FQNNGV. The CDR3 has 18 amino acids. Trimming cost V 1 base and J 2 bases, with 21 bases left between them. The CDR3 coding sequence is TGTGCCAGCAGCTTAGGGTATCGTTTGGGTGACAGGCCCTACGAGCAGTACTTC. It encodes CASSLGYRLGDRPYEQYF.

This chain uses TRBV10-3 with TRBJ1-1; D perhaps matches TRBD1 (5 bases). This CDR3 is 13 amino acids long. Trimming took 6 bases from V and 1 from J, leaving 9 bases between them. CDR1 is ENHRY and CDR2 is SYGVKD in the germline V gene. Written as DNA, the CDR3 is TGTGCCATCAGCCCCACAGGGAACACTGAAGCTTTCTTT. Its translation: CAISPTGNTEAFF.

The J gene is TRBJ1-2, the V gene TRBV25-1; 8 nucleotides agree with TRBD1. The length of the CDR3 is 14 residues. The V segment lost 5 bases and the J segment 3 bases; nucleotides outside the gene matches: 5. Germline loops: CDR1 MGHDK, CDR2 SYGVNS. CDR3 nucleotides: TGTGCCAGCAGTAGACAGGGGTGGGACTATGGCTACACCTTC. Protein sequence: CASSRQGWDYGYTF.

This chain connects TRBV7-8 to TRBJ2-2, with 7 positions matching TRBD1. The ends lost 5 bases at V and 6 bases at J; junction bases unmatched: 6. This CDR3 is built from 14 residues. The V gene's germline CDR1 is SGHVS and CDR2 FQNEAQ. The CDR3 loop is CASSVRQGSGELFF. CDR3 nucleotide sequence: TGTGCCAGCAGCGTACGACAGGGATCCGGGGAGCTGTTTTTT.

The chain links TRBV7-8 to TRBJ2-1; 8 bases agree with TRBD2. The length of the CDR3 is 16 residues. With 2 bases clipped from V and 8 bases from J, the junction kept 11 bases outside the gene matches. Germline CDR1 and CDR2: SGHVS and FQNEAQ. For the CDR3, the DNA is TGTGCCAGCAGCTTACGGGCGGGAGGATCCGGGGATGAGCAGTTCTTC. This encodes CASSLRAGGSGDEQFF.

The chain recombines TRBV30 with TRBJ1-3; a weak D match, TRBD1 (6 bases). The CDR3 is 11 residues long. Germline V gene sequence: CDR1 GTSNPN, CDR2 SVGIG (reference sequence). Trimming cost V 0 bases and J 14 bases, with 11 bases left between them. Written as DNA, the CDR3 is TGTGCCTGGAGTGTTGGGGACACTGTATATTTT. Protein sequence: CAWSVGDTVYF.

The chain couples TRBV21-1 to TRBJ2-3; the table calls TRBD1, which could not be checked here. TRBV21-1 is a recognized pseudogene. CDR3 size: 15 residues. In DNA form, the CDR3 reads TGTGCCAGCGGAATATCACAGGGGCCTCCGGATACGCAGTATTTT. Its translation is CASGISQGPPDTQYF.

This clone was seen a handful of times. The CDR3 DNA is TGTGCCAGCAGCTCTGTCCAGGGGCTTTGGGCTTTGAGTGAAAAACTGTTTTTT. It translates to CASSSVQGLWALSEKLFF. The chain employs TRBV7-9 and TRBJ1-4; perhaps TRBD1 as D (6 bases). Trimming removed 4 bases at V and 7 bases at J, with 25 bases between. CDR1 is SEHNR and CDR2 is FQNEAQ in the germline V gene (reference sequence). CDR3 length: 18 residues.

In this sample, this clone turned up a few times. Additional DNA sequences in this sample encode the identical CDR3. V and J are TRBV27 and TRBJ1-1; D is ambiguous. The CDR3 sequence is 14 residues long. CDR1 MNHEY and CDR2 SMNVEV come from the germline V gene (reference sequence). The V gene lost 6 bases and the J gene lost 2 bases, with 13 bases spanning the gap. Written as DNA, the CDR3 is TGTGCCAGCAGACTGTCTGGGCTAAACACTGAAGCTTTCTTT. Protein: CASRLSGLNTEAFF.

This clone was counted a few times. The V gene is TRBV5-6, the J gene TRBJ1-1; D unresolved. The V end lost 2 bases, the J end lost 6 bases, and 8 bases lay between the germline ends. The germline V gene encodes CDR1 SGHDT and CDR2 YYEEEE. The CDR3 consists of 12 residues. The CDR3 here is CASSFWGAEAFF. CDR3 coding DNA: TGTGCCAGCAGCTTCTGGGGAGCTGAAGCTTTCTTT.

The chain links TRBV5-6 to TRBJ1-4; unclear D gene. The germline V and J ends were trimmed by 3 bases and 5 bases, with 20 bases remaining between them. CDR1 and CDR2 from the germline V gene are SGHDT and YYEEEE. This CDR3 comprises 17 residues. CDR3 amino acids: CASSWKTSGVYNEKLFF. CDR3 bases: TGTGCCAGCAGCTGGAAGACCAGTGGAGTCTACAATGAAAAACTGTTTTTT.

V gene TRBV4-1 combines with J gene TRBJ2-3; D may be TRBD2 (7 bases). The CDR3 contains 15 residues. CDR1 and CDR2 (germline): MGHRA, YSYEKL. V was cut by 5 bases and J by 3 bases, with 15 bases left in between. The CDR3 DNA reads TGCGCCAGCAGCGGGCGGGGGCTGGGGACAGATACGCAGTATTTT. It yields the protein CASSGRGLGTDTQYF.

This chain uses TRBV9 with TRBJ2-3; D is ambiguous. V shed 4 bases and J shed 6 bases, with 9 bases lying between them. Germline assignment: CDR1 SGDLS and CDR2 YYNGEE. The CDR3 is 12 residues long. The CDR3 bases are TGTGCCAGCAGCCCCTTCTTTGATACGCAGTATTTT. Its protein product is CASSPFFDTQYF.

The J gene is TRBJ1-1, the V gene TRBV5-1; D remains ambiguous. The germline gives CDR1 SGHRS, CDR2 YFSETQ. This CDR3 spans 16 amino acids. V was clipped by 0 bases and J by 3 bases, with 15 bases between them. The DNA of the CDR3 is TGCGCCAGCAGCTTGGCCGTTACCAAATCGGACACTGAAGCTTTCTTT. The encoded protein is CASSLAVTKSDTEAFF.